This T cell receptor (beta chain) originates from a study of blood T cell repertoires in COVID-19. Study as a whole: Spain, Italy and the United States supplied samples that represented acute and convalescent COVID-19.

CDR1 is SGHDT and CDR2 is YYEEEE in the germline V gene. There are 15 residues in the CDR3. J was trimmed by 4 bases and V by 2 bases; bases with no gene match: 5. Per the original data handling: From reference gene primer amplification, estimates of nucleated cell counts were derived. Clones were sequenced by immunoSEQ multiplex PCR, and TCRdb holds only the in-frame ones, with some missing. That table is the source of V, J and clone size, and D and trimming were worked out from the DNA. Found here are some 270,000 clones, 89% of them singletons; the top ten hold roughly 4.8%. This clonotype originated in a woman in her 40s who had recovered from COVID-19. This chain joins TRBV5-6 and TRBJ2-5, with 10 bases matching TRBD2. Material for sequencing was peripheral blood. The CDR3 loop reads CASSFGAGGGETQYF. The CDR3 DNA reads as TGTGCCAGCAGCTTTGGAGCGGGAGGGGGAGAGACCCAGTACTTC.